The rows below give T cell receptor beta chains drawn from one sample of a study of PD-L1 blockade in urothelial cancer. The table came from immunoSEQ multiplex PCR; TCRdb's copy has only in-frame clones and leaves some out. This table holds approximately 100,000 clones, around 93% found once. The material sequenced was PBMCs, taken around atezolizumab (anti-PD-L1) treatment. The receptors were gathered from a woman older than 75 with urothelial cancer. CDR3s include the opening cysteine and the closing phenylalanine or tryptophan. The D gene is left open where the match is weak. A clone size is listed for some rows: how often the clone was seen (once, few, many), or a class if it is expanded.

len | d_gene | j_gene | v_gene | abundance | CDR3nt | CDR3aa
13 | . | TRBJ2-7 | TRBV28 | . | TGTGCCAGCAGTTTATACCCTAACTACGAGCAGTACTTC | CASSLYPNYEQYF
14 | . | TRBJ2-7 | TRBV28 | once | TGTGCCAGCAGTTCGGGACTCCTAACCTACGAGCAGTACTTC | CASSSGLLTYEQYF
14 | TRBD2 | TRBJ2-7 | TRBV9 | . | TGTGCCAGCAGCGTAGATAGCGGGCCCTACGAGCAGTACTTC | CASSVDSGPYEQYF
15 | TRBD1 | TRBJ1-4 | TRBV27 | . | TGTGCCAGCAGCCTAGGACAGGGCGGAAGTGAAAAACTGTTTTTT | CASSLGQGGSEKLFF
15 | TRBD1 | TRBJ1-2 | TRBV28 | . | TGTGCCAGCAGTTTAAACAGGGGACCGGGCTATGGCTACACCTTC | CASSLNRGPGYGYTF
17 | . | TRBJ1-5 | TRBV2 | . | TGTGCCAGCAGCGAAAACCAACTGGGACTTAGCAATCAGCCCCAGCATTTT | CASSENQLGLSNQPQHF
17 | TRBD1 | TRBJ2-1 | TRBV19 | once | TGTGCCAGCACCATCGGGACAGGGTCTCCGTATCGCAATGAGCAGTTCTTC | CASTIGTGSPYRNEQFF
18 | . | TRBJ2-5 | TRBV7-9 | once | TGTGCCAGCAGCTTAGCTGGGGTGGACTCATCGTACCAAGAGACCCAGTACTTC | CASSLAGVDSSYQETQYF
14 | . | TRBJ1-5 | TRBV19 | . | TGTGCCAGTAGTATTGATGGCAGTAATCAGCCCCAGCATTTT | CASSIDGSNQPQHF
15 | . | TRBJ1-1 | TRBV19 | . | TGTGCCAGTAGTAAGATTGACAGCCTGAACACTGAAGCTTTCTTT | CASSKIDSLNTEAFF